Listed below are T cell receptor beta chains from one sample, sequenced in a study of blood T cell repertoires in COVID-19. The table came from immunoSEQ multiplex PCR; TCRdb's copy has only in-frame clones and leaves some out. The data hold fewer than 300,000 clones, with 80% to 85% observed a single time. Sequences were obtained from peripheral blood. These receptors all stem from an older woman with active or convalescent COVID-19. Both conserved end residues are part of each CDR3. Rows give clone size only sometimes, using once, few, many, or a class for an expanded clone.

>16|TRBV27|.
CASSLTATGQDEKLFF
>13|TRBV4-1|.
CASSQTAFWDYTF
>16|TRBV27|.
CASSLIPQGSHYGYTF
>16|TRBV5-5|.
CASSLNPGTTSGELFF
>16|TRBV7-2|.
CASSPQGSGGADTQYF
>13|TRBV7-2|.
CASSLGANYGYTF
>16|TRBV7-8|.
CASSLADRVLNSPLHF
>16|TRBV7-8|.
CASSFTGGSGTDTQYF
>13|TRBV27|.
CASSGQGATEAFF
>12|TRBV10-2|.
CASSQGGNEQFF
>16|TRBV19|.
CASSMGAAGPLYEQYF
>16|TRBV7-9|.
CASSVIGVWTNEKLFF
>15|TRBV7-6|.
CASSLAAGEVREQYF
>14|TRBV18|.
CASSPRGGQETQYF
>15|TRBV6-5|few
CASSKRDSGANVLTF
>18|TRBV7-7|.
CASSLGGLAGANQETQYF
>15|TRBV2|.
CASSERLAGGNEQFF
>19|TRBV7-6|.
CASSLGTSGGPPTYNEQFF
>18|TRBV7-2|.
CASSRTNPGTSGGNTQYF
>15|TRBV7-2|.
CASSVDRGTGNTIYF
>16|TRBV19|.
CASSPRDITRGEKLFF
>11|TRBV30|.
CAWGRDRGQHF
>16|TRBV30|.
CAWNMRGQGAFYEQYF
>17|TRBV7-9|.
CASSHAMGAGSGNTIYF
>13|TRBV27|.
CASSFRDRGEQYF
>20|TRBV3-1/TRBV3-2|.
CASSPGTSGGLNSNTGELFF
>18|TRBV6-4|.
CASSDGDRAHLSNQPQHF
>14|TRBV3-1/TRBV3-2|.
CASRSRDTGNEQFF
>13|TRBV4-2|.
CASSSPLPGEAFF
>15|TRBV7-9|.
CASSWTGARADTQYF
>14|TRBV11-2|.
CASAGLVLRDTQYF
>17|TRBV21-1|.
CASSKKAGGLGNTEAFF
>19|TRBV9|.
CASSVVGIAGGASTDTQYF
>15|TRBV7-7|.
CASSLAGTSDNEQFF
>14|TRBV15|.
CATSRDLATNEQFF
>13|TRBV30|.
CAWRMDRIDGYTF
>14|TRBV5-4|.
CASSPYSGEETQYF
>14|TRBV5-1|.
CASRTGTSTDTQYF
>15|TRBV10-3|.
CAISDPGTGNVEAFF
>14|TRBV5-1|.
CASNPSWGLGEQYF
>12|TRBV2|.
CASTPNAEEAFF
>13|TRBV18|.
CASSDRNDDGYTF
>15|TRBV14|.
CASSPHPRGQETQYF
>16|TRBV28|.
CASSFSLGQNNEKLFF
>15|TRBV7-2|.
CASSLLRFFFYGYTF
>14|TRBV7-3|.
CASTRSGGAETQYF